Listed here is a single TCR beta chain. The antigen is not known. This sample was included in a study of T cell responses to AZD1222 COVID-19 vaccine. This CDR3 has 15 amino acids. V lost 1 base, J lost 5 bases, and 2 bases stayed unmatched. Germline CDR1 is SGHVS and CDR2 is FNYEAQ. Study results and limitations: Nearly half of spike-specific TCRs reportedly target unmutated variant regions. In a largely white British group with more females than males, clonal diversity was possibly underestimated. Only a handful of AZD1222 recipients, roughly six in all, had baseline seropositivity.

Clones were sequenced by immunoSEQ multiplex PCR, and TCRdb holds only the in-frame ones, with some missing. This table has about 120,000 clones, 92% appearing once. The chain carries TRBV7-6 and TRBJ2-2, with 9 bases lining up with TRBD2. This specimen was peripheral blood, taken on day 0 of AZD1222 vaccination. This TCR derives from an adult in good health. The CDR3 DNA follows: TGTGCCAGCAGCTTAGGGCTAGCGGGGACCGGGGAGCTGTTTTTT. This translates into CASSLGLAGTGELFF.